Below are 13 T cell receptor beta chains sequenced from a single sample in a study of cytomegalovirus exposure and HLA in healthy donors. This PCR relied on a set of 60 Vbeta primers and 13 Jbeta primers. Using immunoSEQ multiplex PCR, the repertoire was profiled, and TCRdb retains in-frame clones only, with some absent. The profile shows approximately 190,000 clones, approximately 81% of them singletons. Sequenced input: PBMCs. The receptors come from a man aged 45 to 65 in good health and CMV-seronegative.

The chain carries TRBV9 and TRBJ2-6, with 8 bases fitting TRBD1. The CDR3 consists of 19 residues. CDR1 and CDR2 (germline): SGDLS, YYNGEE. J lost 4 bases, V lost 4 bases, and 16 bases had no gene match. The CDR3 DNA reads as TGTGCCAGCAGCCCCCTTGAGACAGGGGCCCGCAAAGGGGCCAACGTCCTGACTTTC. The encoded protein is CASSPLETGARKGANVLTF.

The chain employs TRBV29-1 and TRBJ2-2; a weak D match, TRBD1 (7 bases). CDR3 length equals 11 residues. The germline CDR1 and CDR2 sequences are SQVTM and ANQGSEA. The CDR3 bases are TGCGGGGGGACAGACACCGGGGAGCTGTTTTTT. Amino acid sequence: CGGTDTGELFF.

Remarks on this clone: One end of the junction is discordant with germline, which a read error may explain. The V call is TRBV7-7, the J call TRBJ2-1, with 9 bases fitting TRBD1. The CDR3 consists of 16 residues. Germline loops: CDR1 SSHAT, CDR2 FNYEAQ (reference sequence). In DNA, the CDR3 is TGTGCTAGCAGCTTAGAATATCGGACAGGGGAGAATGAGCAGTTCTTC. Amino acids: CASSLEYRTGENEQFF.

This chain uses TRBV18 with TRBJ2-1; unclear D gene. The CDR3 totals 15 residues. Germline V gene data show CDR1 as KGHSH and CDR2 as LQKENI. Trimming removed 3 bases at V and 3 bases at J, with 12 bases between. CDR3 in amino acids: CASSPAQTGYNEQFF. The CDR3 coding sequence is TGTGCCAGCTCACCTGCGCAAACGGGCTACAATGAGCAGTTCTTC.

The chain recombines TRBV18 with TRBJ1-2, with 7 positions matching TRBD1. The CDR3 sequence is 14 residues long. Looked up from germline, CDR1 is KGHSH and CDR2 is LQKENI. The V segment lost 0 bases and the J segment 2 bases; nucleotides outside the gene matches: 0. The CDR3 DNA sequence: TGTGCCAGCTCACCACCGGGACAGAACTATGGCTACACCTTC. Its protein product is CASSPPGQNYGYTF.

The rearrangement links TRBV11-1 to TRBJ2-2; 9 bases line up with TRBD1. The CDR3 loop spans 15 amino acids. Germline V gives CDR1 SGHAT, CDR2 FQDESV (reference sequence). V lost 6 bases and J lost 3; bases outside the gene matches: 5. This chain's CDR3 is CASRTTGGDTGELFF. CDR3 coding DNA: TGTGCCAGCAGAACGACAGGGGGGGACACCGGGGAGCTGTTTTTT.

This clone was seen once. The chain combines TRBV11-2 with TRBJ2-7; TRBD1 matches at 7 bases. With V trimmed by 4 bases and J by 4 bases, 7 bases remained unmatched. Germline assignment: CDR1 SGHAT and CDR2 FQNNGV. The CDR3 length is 14 residues. As DNA, the CDR3 is TGTGCCAGCAGCTCCACGGACAGGACTTACGAGCAGTACTTC. It translates to CASSSTDRTYEQYF.

The chain links TRBV6-5 to TRBJ1-2, with TRBD1 matching over 7 bases. Germline CDR1 is MNHEY and CDR2 is SVGAGI. There are 14 residues in the CDR3. J lost 8 bases, V lost 6 bases, and 12 bases had no gene match. CDR3 in DNA: TGTGCCAGCAGCTCAGTCCTAACAGGGGACGGCTACACCTTC. Its protein is CASSSVLTGDGYTF.

This clone has only one observation. The gene calls are TRBV19 and TRBJ2-7; 8 positions match TRBD1. The CDR3 loop spans 14 amino acids. Trimming at V came to 10 bases and at J to 0 bases, leaving 8 bases not matched to a gene. CDR1 LNHDA and CDR2 SQIVND come from the germline V gene (reference sequence). The CDR3 is CATRDRGASYEQYF. In nucleotides, the CDR3 is TGTGCCACCAGAGACAGGGGAGCCTCCTACGAGCAGTACTTC.

The chain has TRBV6-5 and TRBJ1-2; D may be TRBD1 (6 bases). The V and J ends lost 5 bases and 7 bases respectively, with 11 bases between them. Germline V gene data show CDR1 as MNHEY and CDR2 as SVGAGI. This CDR3 comprises 12 residues. CDR3 sequence reads: CASSTGSSGYTF. The CDR3 DNA reads TGTGCCAGCAGTACAGGGTCTTCTGGCTACACCTTC.

This rearrangement joins TRBV19 to TRBJ2-7; 7 bases are shared with TRBD1. The CDR3 loop spans 16 amino acids. The germline CDR1 and CDR2 sequences are LNHDA and SQIVND (reference sequence). V lost 7 bases and J lost 0; bases outside the gene matches: 12. In DNA, the CDR3 is TGTGCCAGTAACCTGAAACAGGGGAACAGCTCCTACGAGCAGTACTTC. This sequence encodes CASNLKQGNSSYEQYF.

With respect to this clone: The same CDR3 can be traced to other DNA sequences in this sample. The chain recombines TRBV7-9 with TRBJ1-1, with a possible D match to TRBD1 (5 bases). CDR1 and CDR2 (germline): SEHNR, FQNEAQ (reference sequence). Deletions cut 3 bases from V and 1 base from J, with 6 bases between. There are 13 residues in the CDR3. The CDR3 region is CASSFTGNTEAFF. CDR3 sequence (DNA): TGTGCCAGCAGCTTTACAGGGAACACTGAAGCTTTCTTT.

This rearrangement joins TRBV7-2 to TRBJ1-1; 7 bases map to TRBD1. This CDR3 is built from 13 residues. J was trimmed by 7 bases and V by 2 bases; bases with no gene match: 4. The germline V gene has CDR1 SGHTA and CDR2 FQGNSA. The CDR3 reads CASSLLRGLEAFF. CDR3 coding DNA: TGTGCCAGCAGCTTACTGAGGGGGCTTGAAGCTTTCTTT.